Given below is one T cell receptor (beta chain) in context. This sample is part of a study of cytomegalovirus exposure and HLA in healthy donors. The CDR3 spans 17 residues. The germline CDR1 and CDR2 sequences are MGHRA and YSYEKL. The V and J ends lost 0 bases and 6 bases, in that order; junction bases with no gene match: 12. Primers included in the PCR were 60 Vbeta and 13 Jbeta primers. TCRdb's table, derived via immunoSEQ multiplex PCR, lists solely in-frame clones and lacks some. The repertoire holds some 200,000 clones, with less than 90% as singletons. This receptor was taken from a girl younger than two in good health and CMV-seronegative. Sequencing was performed on PBMCs. The chain couples TRBV4-1 to TRBJ2-7; 9 bases agree with TRBD1. The CDR3 DNA follows: TGCGCCAGCAGCCAAGAAAACGGTGGGGACAGGGTGGTCGAGCAGTACTTC. Its protein is CASSQENGGDRVVEQYF.